One and the same sample provided the 6 T cell receptor beta chains below, sequenced in a study of blood T cell repertoires in COVID-19. Assay: immunoSEQ multiplex PCR; the TCRdb copy retains only in-frame clones and omits some. This sample has around 150,000 clones, with around 84% found just once. Sequencing input: PBMCs or T cells enriched from blood (not recorded which). These receptors all come from a man aged 35-49 years who had recovered from COVID-19.

The chain carries TRBV7-8 and TRBJ1-3; possibly TRBD1 for D (6 bases). V was trimmed by 2 bases and J by 4 bases, leaving 9 bases between them. The CDR3 contains 14 residues. Germline CDR1 is SGHVS and CDR2 is FQNEAQ. The CDR3 DNA reads as TGTGCCAGCAGCTTATTGGACAGAGGAAACACCATATATTTT. Translated: CASSLLDRGNTIYF.

The gene calls are TRBV7-3 and TRBJ2-3; D is unresolved. This CDR3 has 13 amino acids. The germline V and J ends were trimmed by 2 bases and 6 bases, with 9 bases remaining between them. Germline V gene data show CDR1 as SGHTA and CDR2 as FQGTGA. This CDR3 reads CASSLGAGDTQYF. The CDR3 coding sequence is TGTGCCAGCAGCTTAGGAGCCGGGGATACGCAGTATTTT.

The rearrangement links TRBV7-7 to TRBJ1-1, with D possibly matching TRBD1 (6 bases). The CDR3 has 13 amino acids. Trimming took off 5 bases at V and 1 base at J, with 8 bases between the two ends. CDR1 and CDR2 from the germline V gene are SSHAT and FNYEAQ (reference sequence). The CDR3 loop is CASSTDRNTEAFF. The CDR3 coding sequence is TGTGCCAGCAGCACGGACAGGAACACTGAAGCTTTCTTT.

The chain couples TRBV4-1 to TRBJ1-2; 9 bases map to TRBD1. CDR1 and CDR2 from the germline V gene are MGHRA and YSYEKL. The CDR3 covers 17 residues. With V trimmed by 3 bases and J by 4 bases, 12 bases remained unmatched. The CDR3 sequence is CASSQDINRGRGYGYTF. CDR3 coding DNA: TGCGCCAGCAGCCAGGATATAAACAGGGGGCGAGGCTATGGCTACACCTTC.

V gene TRBV5-6 combines with J gene TRBJ1-1, with D uncertain. Trimming pared 2 bases from V and 11 bases from J, leaving 10 bases between. This CDR3 region has 11 residues. Germline assignment: CDR1 SGHDT and CDR2 YYEEEE. CDR3 sequence (DNA): TGTGCCAGCAGCTTTTCTGACTTGGCTTTCTTT. Translation gives CASSFSDLAFF.

This sequence joins TRBV28 and TRBJ2-7; 7 bases are a match to TRBD1. CDR3 length: 13 amino acids. V was pared by 5 bases and J by 4 bases, with 5 bases of the junction left unmatched. Looked up from germline, CDR1 is MDHEN and CDR2 is SYDVKM. The CDR3 reads CASSEGQPYEQYF. CDR3 DNA: TGTGCCAGCAGTGAGGGACAGCCTTACGAGCAGTACTTC.